This T cell receptor beta chain comes out of a study of blood T cell repertoires in COVID-19. Overall study: COVID-19 samples, acute and convalescent, were from the United States, Italy and Spain. Sample material is recorded as cDNA or gDNA derived from T cells, B-cell-depleted T cells, or PBMCs.

Original data processing: Counts of nucleated cells, estimated from reference gene primer amplification, were obtained. The method was immunoSEQ multiplex PCR; TCRdb's version includes in-frame clones alone and lacks a portion of them. V, J and clone size derive from that table, while D and trimming were established from the DNA sequence. The repertoire holds roughly 73,000 clones, 70% to 75% seen once, with around a fifth in the top ten. V lost 4 bases to trimming and J lost 3 bases; unmatched junction nucleotides: 0. This CDR3 has 13 residues. CDR1 is KGHDR and CDR2 is SFDVKD in the germline V gene.

The receptor's source is a man in his 70s with acute or convalescent COVID-19. The chain is built from TRBV24-1 and TRBJ2-7, with TRBD1 identical over 9 bases. Sequencing was done on a sample of peripheral blood. The CDR3 spells CATSEGQGYEQYF. CDR3 nucleotides: TGTGCCACCAGTGAGGGACAGGGCTACGAGCAGTACTTC.